The rows below give T cell receptor beta chains drawn from one sample of a study of regulatory T cells in long-lasting Graves disease. TCRdb processed the multiplex PCR reads anew with MiXCR; each CDR3 protein has one entry. Here the sample spans approximately 540,000 distinct CDR3 sequences, around 11% being singletons. The same specimen was also included in a second study, on T cells in Graves' hyperthyroidism and ophthalmopathy.

The specimen comprised peripheral blood mononuclear cells (PBMCs), sampled at new diagnosis, from a patient treated with antithyroid drugs. These receptors were taken from a woman aged 30 to 39 with Graves disease. Both conserved end residues are part of each CDR3. D genes are given only for firm matches. Size is omitted from some rows. Given values are once, few, many or a class for expanded clones.

clone size,J gene,V gene,D gene,CDR3 DNA,CDR3 protein
many,TRBJ2-3,TRBV5-6,-,TGTGCCAGCACCGGGGGCGCGGGTTGGGCGTCCGCCGGGACAGATACGCAGTATTTT,CASTGGAGWASAGTDTQYF
-,TRBJ2-3,TRBV28,-,TGTGCCAGCAATTTTGCGGCAAGCACAGATACGCAGTATTTT,CASNFAASTDTQYF
many,TRBJ1-1,TRBV19,-,TGTGCCAGTAGTAAAAACACTGAAGCTTTCTTT,CASSKNTEAFF
many,TRBJ1-6,TRBV19,-,TGTGCCAGTAGTATTGCGGCGAGTTATAATTCACCCCTCCACTTT,CASSIAASYNSPLHF
-,TRBJ2-1,TRBV24-1,TRBD1,TGTGCCACCAGTGATTCCGGGACAGGGCAATACAATGAGCAGTTCTTC,CATSDSGTGQYNEQFF
few,TRBJ2-5,TRBV19,-,TGTGCCAGTAGTATGGGTAGGGCCGGAGGGGAGACCCAGTACTTC,CASSMGRAGGETQYF
many,TRBJ1-2,TRBV12-3/TRBV12-4,-,TGTGCCAGCAGTTTCGATGGAGGCAACTATGGCTACACCTTC,CASSFDGGNYGYTF
-,TRBJ2-3,TRBV6-2/TRBV6-3,TRBD2,TGTGCCAGCAGCCCACCGGGACTAGCGGGAGCAGATACGCAGTATTTT,CASSPPGLAGADTQYF
few,TRBJ2-7,TRBV5-1,-,TGCGCCGGTGCCACTACCTACGAGCAGTACTTC,CAGATTYEQYF
many,TRBJ1-1,TRBV29-1,-,TGCAGCGTCCTTTACACTGAAGCTTTCTTT,CSVLYTEAFF
many,TRBJ2-5,TRBV27,-,TGTGCCAGCAGTTTATCGGGACGGATACAAGAGACCCAGTACTTC,CASSLSGRIQETQYF
many,TRBJ1-5,TRBV20-1,-,TGCAGTGCTTCTCGACTGGACAGATTAAATCAGCCCCAGCATTTT,CSASRLDRLNQPQHF
-,TRBJ1-6,TRBV9,-,TGTGCCAGCAGCGTAGGGAATGTTAATTCACCCCTCCACTTT,CASSVGNVNSPLHF
many,TRBJ2-3,TRBV30,-,TGTGCCTGGAGGAAAGCGGCCCTAAGCACAGATACGCAGTATTTT,CAWRKAALSTDTQYF
few,TRBJ2-7,TRBV6-5,-,TGTGCCAGCAGTTACTCTTCCCACGAGCAGTACTTC,CASSYSSHEQYF